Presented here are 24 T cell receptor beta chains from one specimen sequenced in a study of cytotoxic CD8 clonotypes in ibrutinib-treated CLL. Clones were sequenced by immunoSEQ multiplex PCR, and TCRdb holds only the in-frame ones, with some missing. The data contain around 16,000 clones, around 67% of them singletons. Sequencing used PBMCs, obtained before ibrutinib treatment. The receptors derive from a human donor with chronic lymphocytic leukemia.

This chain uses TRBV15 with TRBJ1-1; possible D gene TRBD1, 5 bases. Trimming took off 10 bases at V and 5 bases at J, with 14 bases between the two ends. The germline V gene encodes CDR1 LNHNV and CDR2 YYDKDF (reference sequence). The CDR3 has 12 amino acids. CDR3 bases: TGTGCCAGGGAGGGGAGGGAAACTGAAGCTTTCTTT. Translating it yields CAREGRETEAFF.

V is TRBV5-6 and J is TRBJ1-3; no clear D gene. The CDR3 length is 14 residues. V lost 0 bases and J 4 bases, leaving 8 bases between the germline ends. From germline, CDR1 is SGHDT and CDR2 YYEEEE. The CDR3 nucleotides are TGTGCCAGCAGCTTGGAGGCGGGAGGAAACACCATATATTTT. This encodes CASSLEAGGNTIYF. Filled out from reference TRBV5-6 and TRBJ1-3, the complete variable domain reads DAGVTQSPTHLIKTRGQQVTLRCSPKSGHDTVSWYQQALGQGPQFIFQYYEEEERQRGNFPDRFSGHQFPNYSSELNVNALLLGDSALYLCASSLEAGGNTIYFGEGSWLTVV.

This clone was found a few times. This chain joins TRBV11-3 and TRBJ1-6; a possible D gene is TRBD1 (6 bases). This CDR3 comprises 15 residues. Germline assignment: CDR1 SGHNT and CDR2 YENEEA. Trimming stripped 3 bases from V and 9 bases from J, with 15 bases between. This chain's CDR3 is CASSLNRVQGSPLHF. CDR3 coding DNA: TGTGCCAGCAGCTTGAACAGGGTACAGGGTTCACCCCTCCACTTT.

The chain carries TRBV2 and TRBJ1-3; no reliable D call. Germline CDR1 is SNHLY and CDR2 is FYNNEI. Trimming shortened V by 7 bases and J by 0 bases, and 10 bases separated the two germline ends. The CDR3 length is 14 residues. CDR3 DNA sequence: TGTGCCAGCAAGGTGGGGAGCTCTGGAAACACCATATATTTT. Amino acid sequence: CASKVGSSGNTIYF. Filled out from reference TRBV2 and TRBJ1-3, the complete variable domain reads EPEVTQTPSHQVTQMGQEVILRCVPISNHLYFYWYRQILGQKVEFLVSFYNNEISEKSEIFDDQFSVERPDGSNFTLKIRSTKLEDSAMYFCASKVGSSGNTIYFGEGSWLTVV.

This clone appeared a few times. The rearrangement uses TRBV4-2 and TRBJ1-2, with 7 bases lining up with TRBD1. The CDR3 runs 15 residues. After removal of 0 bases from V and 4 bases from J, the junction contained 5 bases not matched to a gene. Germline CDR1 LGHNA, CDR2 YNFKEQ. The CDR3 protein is CASSQEAQGGYGYTF. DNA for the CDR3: TGTGCCAGCAGCCAAGAGGCTCAGGGGGGCTATGGCTACACCTTC.

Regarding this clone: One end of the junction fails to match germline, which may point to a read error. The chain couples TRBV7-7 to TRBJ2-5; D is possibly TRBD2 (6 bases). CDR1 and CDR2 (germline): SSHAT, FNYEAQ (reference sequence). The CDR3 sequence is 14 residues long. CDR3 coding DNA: TGTGCTAGCAGCTTAGGAGGGTACCAAGAGACCCAGTACTTC. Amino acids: CASSLGGYQETQYF.

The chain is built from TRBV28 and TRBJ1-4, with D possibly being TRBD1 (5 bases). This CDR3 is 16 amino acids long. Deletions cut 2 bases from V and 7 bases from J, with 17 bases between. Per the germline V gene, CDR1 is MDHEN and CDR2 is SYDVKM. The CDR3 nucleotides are TGTGCCAGCAGTTTAGGCCTTGGGGGTCTCGGTGAAAAACTGTTTTTT. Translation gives CASSLGLGGLGEKLFF.

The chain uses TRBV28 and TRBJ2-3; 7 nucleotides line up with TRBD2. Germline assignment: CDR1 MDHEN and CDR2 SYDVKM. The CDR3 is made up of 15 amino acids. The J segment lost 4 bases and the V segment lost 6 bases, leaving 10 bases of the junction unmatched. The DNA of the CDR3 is TGTGCCAGCAGGCAGCGGGGTTCTGAGGCAGATACGCAGTATTTT. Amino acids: CASRQRGSEADTQYF.

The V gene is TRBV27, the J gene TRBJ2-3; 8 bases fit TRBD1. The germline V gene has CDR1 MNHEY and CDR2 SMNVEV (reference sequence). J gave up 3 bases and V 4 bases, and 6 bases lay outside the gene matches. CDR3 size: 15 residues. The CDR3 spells CASSSWTGTTDTQYF. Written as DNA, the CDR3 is TGTGCCAGCAGTTCCTGGACAGGGACGACAGATACGCAGTATTTT.

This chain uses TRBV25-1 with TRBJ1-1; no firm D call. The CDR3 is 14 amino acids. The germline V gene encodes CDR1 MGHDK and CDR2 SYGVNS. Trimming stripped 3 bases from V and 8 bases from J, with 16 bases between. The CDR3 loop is CASSEPRAAVEAFF. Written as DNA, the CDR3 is TGTGCCAGCAGTGAGCCCCGGGCAGCCGTGGAAGCTTTCTTT.

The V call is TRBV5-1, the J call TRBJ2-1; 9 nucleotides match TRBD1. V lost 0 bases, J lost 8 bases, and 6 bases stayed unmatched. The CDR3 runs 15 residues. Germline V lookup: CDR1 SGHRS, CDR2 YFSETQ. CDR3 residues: CASSLEGQGGDEQFF. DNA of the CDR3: TGCGCCAGCAGCTTGGAGGGACAGGGAGGCGATGAGCAGTTCTTC.

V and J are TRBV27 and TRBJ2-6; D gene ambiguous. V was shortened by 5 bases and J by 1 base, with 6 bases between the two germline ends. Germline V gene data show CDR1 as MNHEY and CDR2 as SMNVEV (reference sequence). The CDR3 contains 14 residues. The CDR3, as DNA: TGTGCCAGCAGTAGGTTTTCTGGGGCCAACGTCCTGACTTTC. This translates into CASSRFSGANVLTF.

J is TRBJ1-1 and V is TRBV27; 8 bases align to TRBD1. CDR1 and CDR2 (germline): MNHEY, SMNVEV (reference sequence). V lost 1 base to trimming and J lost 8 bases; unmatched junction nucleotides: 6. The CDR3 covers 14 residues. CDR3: CASSLLDSGGEAFF. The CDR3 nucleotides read TGTGCCAGCAGTTTATTAGATTCAGGGGGCGAAGCTTTCTTT.

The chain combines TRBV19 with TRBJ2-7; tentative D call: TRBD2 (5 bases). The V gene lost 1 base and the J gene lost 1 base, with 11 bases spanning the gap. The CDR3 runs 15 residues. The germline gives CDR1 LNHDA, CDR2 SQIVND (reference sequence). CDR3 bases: TGTGCCAGTAGTATAGCTTTTCGGGGATCCTACGAGCAGTACTTC. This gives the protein CASSIAFRGSYEQYF.

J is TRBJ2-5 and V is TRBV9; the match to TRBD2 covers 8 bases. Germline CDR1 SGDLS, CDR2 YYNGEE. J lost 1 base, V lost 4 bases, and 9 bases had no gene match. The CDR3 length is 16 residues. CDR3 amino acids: CASSSEGTRLQETQYF. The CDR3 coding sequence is TGTGCCAGCAGCTCGGAGGGGACTAGACTCCAAGAGACCCAGTACTTC.

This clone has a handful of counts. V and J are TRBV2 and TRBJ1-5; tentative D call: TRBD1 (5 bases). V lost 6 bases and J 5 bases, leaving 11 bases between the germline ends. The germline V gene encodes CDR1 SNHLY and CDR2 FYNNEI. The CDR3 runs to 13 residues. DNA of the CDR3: TGTGCCAGCAGCTTTTCCAGGGATCAGCCCCAGCATTTT. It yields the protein CASSFSRDQPQHF.

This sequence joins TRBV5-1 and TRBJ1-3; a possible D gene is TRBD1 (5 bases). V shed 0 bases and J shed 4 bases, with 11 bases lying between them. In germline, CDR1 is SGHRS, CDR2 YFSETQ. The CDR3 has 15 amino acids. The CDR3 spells CASSLGTLGGNTIYF. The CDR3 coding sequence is TGCGCCAGCAGCTTGGGGACACTGGGAGGAAACACCATATATTTT.

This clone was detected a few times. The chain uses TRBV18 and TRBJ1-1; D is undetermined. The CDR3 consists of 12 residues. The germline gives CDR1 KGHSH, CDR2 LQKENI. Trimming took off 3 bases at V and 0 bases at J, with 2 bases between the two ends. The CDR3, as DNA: TGTGCCAGCTCACCGCTGAACACTGAAGCTTTCTTT. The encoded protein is CASSPLNTEAFF.

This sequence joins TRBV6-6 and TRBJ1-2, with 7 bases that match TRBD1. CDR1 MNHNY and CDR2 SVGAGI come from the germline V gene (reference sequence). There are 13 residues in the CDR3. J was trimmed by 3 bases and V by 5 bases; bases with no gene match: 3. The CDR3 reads CASSPTGDYGYTF. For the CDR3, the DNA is TGTGCCAGCAGTCCCACAGGGGACTATGGCTACACCTTC.

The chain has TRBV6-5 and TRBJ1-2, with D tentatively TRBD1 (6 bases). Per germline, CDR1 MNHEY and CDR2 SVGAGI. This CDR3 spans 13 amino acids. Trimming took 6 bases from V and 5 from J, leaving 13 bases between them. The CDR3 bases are TGTGCCAGCAGGTCCACAGGGAATTATGGCTACACCTTC. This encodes CASRSTGNYGYTF.

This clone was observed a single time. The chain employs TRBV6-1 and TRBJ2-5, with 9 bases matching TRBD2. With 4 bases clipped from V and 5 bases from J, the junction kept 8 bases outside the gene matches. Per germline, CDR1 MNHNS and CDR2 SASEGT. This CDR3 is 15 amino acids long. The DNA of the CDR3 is TGTGCCAGCAGTGTGACTAGCGGCATGGGGGAGACCCAGTACTTC. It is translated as CASSVTSGMGETQYF.

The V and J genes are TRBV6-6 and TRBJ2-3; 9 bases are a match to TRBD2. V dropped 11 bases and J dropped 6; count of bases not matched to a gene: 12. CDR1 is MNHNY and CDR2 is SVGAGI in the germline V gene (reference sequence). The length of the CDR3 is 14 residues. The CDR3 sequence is CAASWRGGEDTQYF. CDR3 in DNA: TGTGCCGCGTCGTGGCGGGGGGGCGAGGATACGCAGTATTTT.

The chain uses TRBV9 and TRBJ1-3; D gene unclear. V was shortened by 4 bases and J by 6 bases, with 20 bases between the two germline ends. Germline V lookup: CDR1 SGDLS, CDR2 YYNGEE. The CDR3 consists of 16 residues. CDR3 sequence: CASSPRGGSLANTIYF. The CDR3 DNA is TGTGCCAGCAGCCCAAGAGGAGGTTCCTTGGCAAACACCATATATTTT.

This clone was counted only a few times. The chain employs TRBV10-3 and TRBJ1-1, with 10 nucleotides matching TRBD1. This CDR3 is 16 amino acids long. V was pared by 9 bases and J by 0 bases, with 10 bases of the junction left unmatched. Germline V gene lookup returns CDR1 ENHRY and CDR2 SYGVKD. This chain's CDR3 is CAIAARGQGLNTEAFF. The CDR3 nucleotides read TGTGCCATTGCCGCTAGGGGACAGGGGTTGAACACTGAAGCTTTCTTT.